This entry lists 27 T cell receptor beta chains sequenced from one sample in a study of cytomegalovirus exposure and HLA in healthy donors. Data came from immunoSEQ multiplex PCR; TCRdb stores just in-frame clones and leaves some out. The sample shows about 110,000 clones, about 92% of them seen only once. Sequencing was carried out using PBMCs. The receptors were gathered from a woman between 18 and 29 years old in good health and CMV-seronegative.

This chain uses TRBV7-2 with TRBJ2-7; no reliable D call. The germline V and J ends were trimmed by 1 base and 2 bases, with 9 bases remaining between them. The germline CDR1 and CDR2 sequences are SGHTA and FQGNSA. CDR3 length: 14 amino acids. CDR3 sequence reads: CASSLGQATYEQYF. The CDR3 coding sequence is TGTGCCAGCAGCTTAGGCCAGGCCACCTACGAGCAGTACTTC.

This clone has only one observation. The rearrangement links TRBV5-6 to TRBJ2-1; D uncertain. The ends were cut back, 2 bases at V and 5 bases at J, with 8 bases in the middle. CDR3 length: 13 amino acids. The V gene's germline CDR1 is SGHDT and CDR2 YYEEEE. The CDR3: CASSLVRDNEQFF. The CDR3 DNA is TGTGCCAGCAGCTTAGTACGGGACAATGAGCAGTTCTTC.

The chain uses TRBV6-4 and TRBJ1-2; no firm D call. The V and J ends lost 3 bases and 7 bases respectively, with 18 bases between them. The CDR3 runs to 15 residues. Germline V gene data show CDR1 as MRHNA and CDR2 as SNTAGT. This CDR3 reads CASSEQSDSLIGYTF. CDR3 nucleotides: TGTGCCAGCAGTGAGCAAAGCGATTCATTGATTGGCTACACCTTC.

The chain couples TRBV4-3 to TRBJ2-7; 11 nucleotides line up with TRBD2. The length of the CDR3 is 19 residues. Germline CDR1 LGHNA, CDR2 YSLEER. V trimming: 4 bases; J trimming: 3 bases; junction bases outside the gene matches: 17. The CDR3 here is CASSLHRSTGLAANYEQYF. The CDR3 DNA follows: TGCGCCAGCAGCCTTCATCGGTCGACGGGACTAGCGGCGAACTACGAGCAGTACTTC.

The gene calls are TRBV4-3 and TRBJ2-2, with TRBD2 identical over 14 bases. V lost 3 bases and J lost 3; bases outside the gene matches: 6. Germline V gene lookup returns CDR1 LGHNA and CDR2 YSLEER. CDR3 length: 18 residues. The CDR3 loop reads CASSQGTSGGRDTGELFF. The CDR3 DNA reads as TGCGCCAGCAGCCAGGGGACTAGCGGGGGTCGGGACACCGGGGAGCTGTTTTTT.

The V gene is TRBV29-1, the J gene TRBJ1-5; D perhaps matches TRBD1 (5 bases). Germline V lookup: CDR1 SQVTM, CDR2 ANQGSEA. This CDR3 has 14 amino acids. Trimming took off 4 bases at V and 6 bases at J, with 16 bases between the two ends. The DNA of the CDR3 is TGCAGCGTTGTACTCTCAGGGATGAGTCAGCCCCAGCATTTT. Its protein product is CSVVLSGMSQPQHF.

The V call is TRBV11-1, the J call TRBJ2-7; D perhaps matches TRBD1 (5 bases). The V and J ends lost 4 bases and 3 bases respectively, with 22 bases between them. The germline V gene has CDR1 SGHAT and CDR2 FQDESV (reference sequence). The CDR3 loop spans 17 amino acids. The CDR3, as DNA: TGTGCCAGCAGCTCACAATGGGGCGACTCCTACCGCTACGAGCAGTACTTC. Protein: CASSSQWGDSYRYEQYF.

This chain joins TRBV7-8 and TRBJ1-6; TRBD1 is a possible D gene (6 bases). The germline V gene encodes CDR1 SGHVS and CDR2 FQNEAQ. This CDR3 has 16 amino acids. V lost 2 bases to trimming and J lost 6 bases, with 14 bases between them. CDR3 loop: CASSLQGPFTNSPLHF. DNA of the CDR3: TGTGCCAGCAGCTTACAGGGGCCGTTTACTAATTCACCCCTCCACTTT.

This clone showed up just a few times. The V and J genes are TRBV5-1 and TRBJ2-2; D is ambiguous. The germline gives CDR1 SGHRS, CDR2 YFSETQ. The CDR3 loop spans 12 amino acids. V gave up 7 bases and J gave up 4 bases, with 8 bases separating them. CDR3 sequence (DNA): TGCGCCAGCCGAGAGCCCACCGGGGAGCTGTTTTTT. Amino acid sequence: CASREPTGELFF.

The V call is TRBV28, the J call TRBJ1-5, with D perhaps TRBD1 (5 bases). The ends were cut back, 6 bases at V and 6 bases at J, with 15 bases in the middle. The CDR3 loop spans 14 amino acids. Germline V gene sequence: CDR1 MDHEN, CDR2 SYDVKM. The CDR3 DNA is TGTGCCAGCAGCCTCCCGGGGGGTTCTCAGCCCCAGCATTTT. Its protein product is CASSLPGGSQPQHF.

The rearrangement joins TRBV30 to TRBJ2-3, with 9 bases lining up with TRBD1. The germline CDR1 and CDR2 sequences are GTSNPN and SVGIG (reference sequence). Trimming removed 7 bases from V and 2 bases from J; junction bases left unmatched: 7. The CDR3 sequence is 14 residues long. Here the CDR3 DNA reads TGTGCCTTCCAAACAGGGGGCCTCACAGATACGCAGTATTTT. Its protein product is CAFQTGGLTDTQYF.

This chain links TRBV29-1 with TRBJ1-1; D ambiguous. Trimming stripped 6 bases from V and 4 bases from J, with 15 bases between. The CDR3 has 13 residues. Germline assignment: CDR1 SQVTM and CDR2 ANQGSEA. CDR3 in DNA: TGCAGCGTCTTTCAGCGCGGGAGCACTGAAGCTTTCTTT. Its translation: CSVFQRGSTEAFF. Full variable domain (remainder filled in from reference TRBV29-1 and TRBJ1-1): SAVISQKPSRDICQRGTSLTIQCQVDSQVTMMFWYRQQPGQSLTLIATANQGSEATYESGFVIDKFPISRPNLTFSTLTVSNMSPEDSSIYLCSVFQRGSTEAFFGQGTRLTVV.

This clone was seen just once. This chain connects TRBV6-4 to TRBJ2-1; unclear D gene. V lost 5 bases to trimming and J lost 9 bases, with 14 bases between them. The length of the CDR3 is 13 residues. The V gene's germline CDR1 is MRHNA and CDR2 SNTAGT. CDR3 sequence: CASSLLTEGEQFF. The CDR3 DNA follows: TGTGCCAGCAGTCTACTGACTGAAGGTGAGCAGTTCTTC.

This sequence joins TRBV4-3 and TRBJ2-1; possible D gene TRBD1, 5 bases. Germline V gene lookup returns CDR1 LGHNA and CDR2 YSLEER. The CDR3 runs to 14 residues. V dropped 4 bases and J dropped 5 bases, with 12 bases sitting between them. In DNA form, the CDR3 reads TGCGCCAGCAGCCCTTGGACAAGCAACAATGAGCAGTTCTTC. It translates to CASSPWTSNNEQFF.

This clone was observed a handful of times. The rearrangement links TRBV28 to TRBJ1-2, with D possibly TRBD1 on 5 matching bases. The CDR3 is 13 residues long. Per the germline V gene, CDR1 is MDHEN and CDR2 is SYDVKM. Trimming took 7 bases from V and 4 from J, leaving 13 bases between them. The DNA for the CDR3 is TGTGCCAGCATCCTCCAGGGTAGCTATGGCTACACCTTC. Amino acids: CASILQGSYGYTF.

The V gene is TRBV10-3, the J gene TRBJ2-7, with 9 bases matching TRBD2. This CDR3 has 14 amino acids. Looked up from germline, CDR1 is ENHRY and CDR2 is SYGVKD. J was trimmed by 2 bases and V by 6 bases; bases with no gene match: 5. CDR3 in DNA: TGTGCCATCAGCATGACTAGCGGAACCTACGAGCAGTACTTC. Translated: CAISMTSGTYEQYF.

The CDR3 here is CASRLIEGQVANYGYTF. The DNA of the CDR3 is TGTGCCAGCAGGCTCATTGAAGGACAGGTTGCTAACTATGGCTACACCTTC. This chain joins TRBV2 and TRBJ1-2, with TRBD1 matching over 7 bases. Germline V gene data show CDR1 as SNHLY and CDR2 as FYNNEI. V trimming: 6 bases; J trimming: 0 bases; junction bases outside the gene matches: 13. This CDR3 contains 17 residues.

The rearrangement joins TRBV29-1 to TRBJ2-1, with TRBD2 identical over 10 bases. Germline lookup yields CDR1 SQVTM and CDR2 ANQGSEA. V lost 4 bases to trimming and J lost 1 base; unmatched junction nucleotides: 7. CDR3 length equals 16 residues. The CDR3 loop is CSVGLAGDRSYNEQFF. The CDR3 nucleotides read TGCAGCGTTGGGCTAGCGGGGGACCGGTCCTACAATGAGCAGTTCTTC.

This chain uses TRBV28 with TRBJ1-1, with D maybe TRBD1 (5 bases). The V and J ends lost 4 bases and 0 bases respectively, with 12 bases between them. Per the germline V gene, CDR1 is MDHEN and CDR2 is SYDVKM. The CDR3 length is 15 residues. The chain's CDR3 is CASSSPTGVNTEAFF. The CDR3 DNA follows: TGTGCCAGCAGTTCCCCCACGGGGGTGAACACTGAAGCTTTCTTT.

The chain uses TRBV7-3 and TRBJ1-1, with no clear D. Germline V lookup: CDR1 SGHTA, CDR2 FQGTGA. The CDR3 totals 13 residues. Trimming took off 3 bases at V and 5 bases at J, with 10 bases between the two ends. CDR3 loop: CASSFVSETEAFF. DNA for the CDR3: TGTGCCAGCAGCTTCGTCTCGGAGACTGAAGCTTTCTTT.

This chain uses TRBV27 with TRBJ2-5; 12 positions match TRBD2. The J call may be incorrect, as the DNA end agrees better with TRBJ2-7. Germline assignment: CDR1 MNHEY and CDR2 SMNVEV (reference sequence). The CDR3 has 15 amino acids. CDR3 DNA: TGTGCCAGCAGTTTGACTAGCGGGAGATTGTACGAGCAGTACTTC. This gives the protein CASSLTSGRLYEQYF.

This chain joins TRBV6-5 and TRBJ1-2; 8 bases agree with TRBD1. This CDR3 spans 14 amino acids. The ends lost 9 bases at V and 1 base at J; junction bases unmatched: 7. The germline CDR1 and CDR2 sequences are MNHEY and SVGAGI. Here the CDR3 DNA reads TGTGCCAGTGGACAGGGTGGATTTAACTATGGCTACACCTTC. Protein product: CASGQGGFNYGYTF.

V and J are TRBV4-3 and TRBJ1-1; D remains unclear. The CDR3 has 14 amino acids. Deletions cut 2 bases from V and 0 bases from J, with 7 bases between. Germline lookup yields CDR1 LGHNA and CDR2 YSLEER. The CDR3 spells CASSQSILNTEAFF. The CDR3, as DNA: TGCGCCAGCAGCCAATCAATTTTGAACACTGAAGCTTTCTTT.

The sample holds a few counts of this clone. The chain couples TRBV28 to TRBJ2-7; TRBD1 agrees at 11 bases. Trimming removed 5 bases from V and 4 bases from J; junction bases left unmatched: 7. Germline V gene lookup returns CDR1 MDHEN and CDR2 SYDVKM. The CDR3 covers 15 residues. CDR3 nucleotide sequence: TGTGCCAGCAGTGGTCCGGGACAGGGGGGTTACGAGCAGTACTTC. Translated: CASSGPGQGGYEQYF.

The chain joins TRBV28 to TRBJ1-1, with TRBD1 identical over 8 bases. In germline, CDR1 is MDHEN, CDR2 SYDVKM. The trim removed 3 bases at V and 1 base at J, leaving 4 bases unmatched. The CDR3 length is 15 residues. The CDR3 region has the DNA TGTGCCAGCAGTTTCCAGGGGGCGCGGAACACTGAAGCTTTCTTT. Protein: CASSFQGARNTEAFF.

The CDR3 region has the DNA TGTGCCAGCAGAAAGACTAGCAGGGAGACCCAGTACTTC. As protein: CASRKTSRETQYF. The chain uses TRBV6-1 and TRBJ2-5; 7 bases map to TRBD2. V was clipped by 6 bases and J by 5 bases; unmatched bases: 6. The CDR3 totals 13 residues. Germline CDR1 MNHNS, CDR2 SASEGT.

This chain uses TRBV18 with TRBJ2-3; D ambiguous. The germline V gene encodes CDR1 KGHSH and CDR2 LQKENI. V lost 5 bases and J 5 bases, leaving 14 bases between the germline ends. CDR3 length: 14 residues. In DNA form, the CDR3 reads TGTGCCAGCTCAGCCCCTAGAGAAGGAGATACGCAGTATTTT. This translates into CASSAPREGDTQYF.